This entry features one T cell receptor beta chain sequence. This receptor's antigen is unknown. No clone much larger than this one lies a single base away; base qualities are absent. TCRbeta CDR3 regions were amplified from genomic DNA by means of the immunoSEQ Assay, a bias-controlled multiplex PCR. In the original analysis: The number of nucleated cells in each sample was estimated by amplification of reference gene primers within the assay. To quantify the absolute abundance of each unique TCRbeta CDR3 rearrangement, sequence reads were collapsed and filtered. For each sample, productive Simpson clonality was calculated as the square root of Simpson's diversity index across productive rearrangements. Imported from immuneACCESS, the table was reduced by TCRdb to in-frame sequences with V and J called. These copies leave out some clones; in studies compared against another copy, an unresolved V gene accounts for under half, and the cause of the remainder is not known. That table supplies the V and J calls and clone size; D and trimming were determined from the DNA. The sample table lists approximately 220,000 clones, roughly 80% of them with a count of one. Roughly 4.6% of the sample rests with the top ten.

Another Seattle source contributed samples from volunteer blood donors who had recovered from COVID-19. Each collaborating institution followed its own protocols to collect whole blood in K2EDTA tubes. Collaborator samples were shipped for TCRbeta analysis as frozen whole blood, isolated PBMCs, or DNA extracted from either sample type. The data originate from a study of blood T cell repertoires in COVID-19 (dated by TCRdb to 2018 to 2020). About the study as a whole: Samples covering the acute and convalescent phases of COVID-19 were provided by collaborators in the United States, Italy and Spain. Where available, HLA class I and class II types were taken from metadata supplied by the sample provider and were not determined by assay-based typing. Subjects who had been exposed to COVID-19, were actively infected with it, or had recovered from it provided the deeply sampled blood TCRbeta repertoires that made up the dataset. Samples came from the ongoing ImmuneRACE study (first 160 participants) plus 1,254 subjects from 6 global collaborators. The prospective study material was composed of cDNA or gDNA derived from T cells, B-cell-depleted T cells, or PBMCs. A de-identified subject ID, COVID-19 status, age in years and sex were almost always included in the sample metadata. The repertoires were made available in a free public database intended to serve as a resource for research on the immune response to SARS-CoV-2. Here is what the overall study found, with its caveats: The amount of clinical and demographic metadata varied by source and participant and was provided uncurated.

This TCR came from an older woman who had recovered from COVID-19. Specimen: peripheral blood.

The CDR3 region has the sequence CASSLKGGSPLHF. The nucleotide sequence is given as TGTGCCAGCAGCCTAAAAGGAGGTTCACCCCTCCACTTT. The chain was built from TRBV7-9 and TRBJ1-6; no confident D gene assignment can be made. The CDR3, from cysteine to phenylalanine, totals 13 residues. Solely the CDR3 DNA is kept, with 39 bases framed from the first base. Reading the germline V gene (reference sequence) gives CDR1 SEHNR and CDR2 FQNEAQ. The V end loses 5 bases and the J end loses 9 bases, and a stretch of 11 bases separates them. The reference TRBV7-9 and TRBJ1-6 proteins fill in what lies around the CDR3, so the full variable domain reads DTGVSQNPRHKITKRGQNVTFRCDPISEHNRLYWYRQTLGQGPEFLTYFQNEAQLEKSRLLSDRFSAERPKGSFSTLEIQRTEQGDSAMYLCASSLKGGSPLHFGNGTRLTVT.